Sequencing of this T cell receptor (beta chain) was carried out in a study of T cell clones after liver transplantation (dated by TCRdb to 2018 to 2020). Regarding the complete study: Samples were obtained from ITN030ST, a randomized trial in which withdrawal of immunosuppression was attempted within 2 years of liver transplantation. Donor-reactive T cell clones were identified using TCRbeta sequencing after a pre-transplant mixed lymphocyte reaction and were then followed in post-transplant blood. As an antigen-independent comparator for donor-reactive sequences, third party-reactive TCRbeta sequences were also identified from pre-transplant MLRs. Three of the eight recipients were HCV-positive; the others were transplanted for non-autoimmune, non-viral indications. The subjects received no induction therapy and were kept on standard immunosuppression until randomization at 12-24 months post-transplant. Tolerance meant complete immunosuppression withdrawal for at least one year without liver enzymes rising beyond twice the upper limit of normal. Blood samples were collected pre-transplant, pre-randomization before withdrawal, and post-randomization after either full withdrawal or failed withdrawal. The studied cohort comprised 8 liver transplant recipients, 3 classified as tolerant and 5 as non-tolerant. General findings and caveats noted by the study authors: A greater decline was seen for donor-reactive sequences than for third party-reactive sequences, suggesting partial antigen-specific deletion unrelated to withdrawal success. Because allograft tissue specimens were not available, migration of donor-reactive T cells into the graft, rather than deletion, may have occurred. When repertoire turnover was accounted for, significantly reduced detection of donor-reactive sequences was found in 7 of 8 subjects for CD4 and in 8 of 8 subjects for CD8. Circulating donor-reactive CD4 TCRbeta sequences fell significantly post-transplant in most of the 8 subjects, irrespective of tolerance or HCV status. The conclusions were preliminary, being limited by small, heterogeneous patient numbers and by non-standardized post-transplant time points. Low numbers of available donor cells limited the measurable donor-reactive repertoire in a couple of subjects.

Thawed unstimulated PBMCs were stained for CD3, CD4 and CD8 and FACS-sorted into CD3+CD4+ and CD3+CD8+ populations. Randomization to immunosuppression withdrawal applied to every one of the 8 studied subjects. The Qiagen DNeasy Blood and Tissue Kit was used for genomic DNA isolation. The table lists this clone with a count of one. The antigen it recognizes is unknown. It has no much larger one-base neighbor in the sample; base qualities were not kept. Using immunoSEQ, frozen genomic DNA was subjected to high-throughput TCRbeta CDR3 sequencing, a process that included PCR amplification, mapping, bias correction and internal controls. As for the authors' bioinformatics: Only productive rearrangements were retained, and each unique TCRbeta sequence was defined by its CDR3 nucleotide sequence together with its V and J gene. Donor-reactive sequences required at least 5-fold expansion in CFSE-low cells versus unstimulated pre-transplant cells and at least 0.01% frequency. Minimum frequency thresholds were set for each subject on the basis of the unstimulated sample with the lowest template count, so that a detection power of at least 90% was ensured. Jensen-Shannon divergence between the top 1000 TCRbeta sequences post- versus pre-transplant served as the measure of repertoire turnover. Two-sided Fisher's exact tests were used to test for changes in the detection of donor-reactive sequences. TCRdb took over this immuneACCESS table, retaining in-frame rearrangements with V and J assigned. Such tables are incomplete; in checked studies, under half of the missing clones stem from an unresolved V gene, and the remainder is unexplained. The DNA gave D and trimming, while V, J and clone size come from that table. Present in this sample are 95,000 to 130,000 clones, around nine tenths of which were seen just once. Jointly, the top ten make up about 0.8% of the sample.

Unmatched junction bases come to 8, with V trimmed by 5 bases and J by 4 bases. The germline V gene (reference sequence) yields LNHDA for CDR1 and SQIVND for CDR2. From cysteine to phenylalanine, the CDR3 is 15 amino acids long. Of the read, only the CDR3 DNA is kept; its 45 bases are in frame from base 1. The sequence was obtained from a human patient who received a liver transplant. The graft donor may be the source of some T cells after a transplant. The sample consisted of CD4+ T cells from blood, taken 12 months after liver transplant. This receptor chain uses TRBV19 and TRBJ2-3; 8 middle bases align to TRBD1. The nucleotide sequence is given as TGTGCCAGTAGTGAAAGGACAGGGCGCCCAGATACGCAGTATTTT. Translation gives CASSERTGRPDTQYF.